The 14 T cell receptor beta chains given below trace back to one sample, sequenced in a study of blood T cell repertoires in COVID-19. Sequencing was performed with immunoSEQ multiplex PCR; in TCRdb, only in-frame clones are kept and a portion is missing. Among just under 350,000 clones, around 83% were seen once, and the ten largest hold 2.5% to 3%. Material for sequencing was peripheral blood. These receptors all stem from a man under 40 with active or convalescent COVID-19.

The V call is TRBV29-1, the J call TRBJ2-7, with 11 bases aligning to TRBD1. The CDR3 has 14 residues. Germline V gene lookup returns CDR1 SQVTM and CDR2 ANQGSEA. V was clipped by 7 bases and J by 1 base; unmatched bases: 6. CDR3: CSGTGTGGSYEQYF. In DNA form, the CDR3 reads TGCAGCGGTACCGGGACAGGGGGATCCTACGAGCAGTACTTC.

The CDR3 sequence is CASSQGPETISYGYTF. The DNA of the CDR3 is TGTGCCAGCAGCCAAGGTCCAGAAACTATTTCATATGGCTACACCTTC. The chain links TRBV14 to TRBJ1-2; D not certain. Between the trimmed V and J ends, which lost 1 base and 5 bases, there was a span of 17 bases. Per germline, CDR1 SGHDN and CDR2 FVKESK. The CDR3 runs to 16 residues.

This clone was detected once. The J gene is TRBJ2-1, the V gene TRBV7-9; D perhaps matches TRBD2 (5 bases). Between the trimmed V and J ends, which lost 3 bases and 4 bases, there was a span of 7 bases. Germline lookup yields CDR1 SEHNR and CDR2 FQNEAQ (reference sequence). This CDR3 has 13 residues. CDR3 protein: CASSLRGYNEQFF. DNA of the CDR3: TGTGCCAGCAGCTTGCGAGGGTACAATGAGCAGTTCTTC.

CDR3 residues: CSVGAGESYGYTF. CDR3 nucleotides: TGCAGCGTCGGCGCGGGGGAATCTTATGGCTACACCTTC. The V and J genes are TRBV29-1 and TRBJ1-2; maybe TRBD1 (5 bases). The CDR3 sequence is 13 residues long. Germline CDR1 is SQVTM and CDR2 is ANQGSEA. The V and J ends lost 6 bases and 5 bases respectively, with 16 bases between them.

The chain combines TRBV7-3 with TRBJ2-3, with TRBD2 matching over 10 bases. The J segment lost 1 base and the V segment lost 5 bases, leaving 9 bases of the junction unmatched. This CDR3 has 17 amino acids. CDR1 is SGHTA, CDR2 FQGTGA, per germline. The DNA of the CDR3 is TGTGCCAGCAGCCAAGCGGGAGGGCCGGGGGGCACAGATACGCAGTATTTT. This sequence encodes CASSQAGGPGGTDTQYF.

The V gene is TRBV4-3, the J gene TRBJ2-3, with TRBD2 matching over 7 bases. Unmatched junction bases numbered 6, after V lost 5 bases and J lost 1 base. CDR1 is LGHNA, CDR2 YSLEER, per germline. The CDR3 is 15 amino acids. Written as DNA, the CDR3 is TGCGCCAGCAGCGACGGACTAGGGGGCACAGATACGCAGTATTTT. Encoded protein: CASSDGLGGTDTQYF.

The CDR3 loop is CASSLIGGAVGDTQYF. The CDR3 DNA reads as TGTGCCAGCAGCTTAATCGGGGGGGCCGTCGGAGATACGCAGTATTTT. The chain recombines TRBV11-2 with TRBJ2-3, with 8 nucleotides matching TRBD2. J gave up 5 bases and V 2 bases, and 9 bases lay outside the gene matches. This CDR3 contains 16 residues. The germline CDR1 and CDR2 sequences are SGHAT and FQNNGV. The full variable domain, its missing parts supplied by reference TRBV11-2 and TRBJ2-3, is EAGVAQSPRYKIIEKRQSVAFWCNPISGHATLYWYQQILGQGPKLLIQFQNNGVVDDSQLPKDRFSAERLKGVDSTLKIQPAKLEDSAVYLCASSLIGGAVGDTQYFGPGTRLTVL.

The V call is TRBV6-6, the J call TRBJ1-3; TRBD1 might be the D (6 bases). CDR3 length equals 16 residues. Germline V gives CDR1 MNHNY, CDR2 SVGAGI (reference sequence). The V end lost 1 base, the J end lost 4 bases, and 14 bases lay between the germline ends. CDR3 sequence reads: CASSYLRTVSGNTIYF. The CDR3, as DNA: TGTGCCAGCAGTTACTTGAGGACAGTCTCAGGAAACACCATATATTTT.

The genes are TRBV25-1 and TRBJ1-1; TRBD1 matches 11 bases. The V and J ends lost 1 base and 4 bases, in that order; junction bases with no gene match: 5. Germline V gene sequence: CDR1 MGHDK, CDR2 SYGVNS. There are 16 residues in the CDR3. The CDR3 nucleotides are TGTGCCAGCAGTGAATTTGGGGACAGGGGGGCCACTGAAGCTTTCTTT. It codes for CASSEFGDRGATEAFF.

This rearrangement joins TRBV9 to TRBJ1-3, with D perhaps TRBD1 (5 bases). This CDR3 has 16 residues. The germline V gene has CDR1 SGDLS and CDR2 YYNGEE. The V end was cut by 4 bases, the J end by 0 bases, with 14 bases between. Here the CDR3 reads CASSLGGTRSGNTIYF. The DNA of the CDR3 is TGTGCCAGCAGCCTGGGGGGAACCCGCTCTGGAAACACCATATATTTT.

The chain couples TRBV27 to TRBJ2-7, with 10 bases lining up with TRBD1. The CDR3 is 19 amino acids. Germline V gene lookup returns CDR1 MNHEY and CDR2 SMNVEV (reference sequence). V trimming: 5 bases; J trimming: 0 bases; junction bases outside the gene matches: 16. CDR3 DNA sequence: TGTGCCAGCAGTGCTTCCGGGACAGGGGCCCTCAGATTCTCCTACGAGCAGTACTTC. Translated, it gives CASSASGTGALRFSYEQYF.

The chain has TRBV6-2 or TRBV6-3 and TRBJ2-3, with D perhaps matching TRBD2 (6 bases). Per germline, CDR1 MNHEY and CDR2 SVGEGT. Trimming pared 5 bases from V and 14 bases from J, leaving 17 bases between. This CDR3 is 12 amino acids long. The CDR3 coding sequence is TGTGCCAGCAGTCCCGGGACTCAAAGGGTGTATTTT. Its protein product is CASSPGTQRVYF.

This chain joins TRBV7-8 and TRBJ1-6; no definite D call. V was trimmed by 5 bases and J by 4 bases, leaving 15 bases between them. The length of the CDR3 is 16 residues. CDR1 and CDR2 from the germline V gene are SGHVS and FQNEAQ. The CDR3 region is CASSKWSVGYNSPLHF. The CDR3 region has the DNA TGTGCCAGCAGCAAGTGGAGCGTGGGTTATAATTCACCCCTCCACTTT.

The J gene is TRBJ1-2, the V gene TRBV9; 8 bases align to TRBD1. The CDR3 totals 14 residues. Trimming at V came to 6 bases and at J to 2 bases, leaving 6 bases not matched to a gene. Germline V gene lookup returns CDR1 SGDLS and CDR2 YYNGEE. In DNA form, the CDR3 reads TGTGCCAGCAACGGACAGGGTGGGAACTATGGCTACACCTTC. It codes for CASNGQGGNYGYTF.